Listed below are T cell receptor beta chains from one sample, sequenced in a study of cytomegalovirus exposure and HLA in healthy donors. Repertoires were generated with immunoSEQ multiplex PCR, while TCRdb's copy carries only in-frame clones and drops some. This table holds some 150,000 clones, about 86% found once. The sample consisted of PBMCs. The receptors stem from a woman younger than 45 in good health and CMV-seronegative. CDR3s include the opening cysteine and the closing phenylalanine or tryptophan. A D gene is named only where the DNA matches it firmly. Clone size, where shown, is once, few, many, or a class for clones that have expanded.

v_gene	abundance	j_gene	d_gene	CDR3aa	CDR3nt
TRBV5-4	.	TRBJ1-2	.	CASSSGQSDGYTF	TGTGCCAGCAGCTCCGGACAGTCCGATGGCTACACCTTC
TRBV25-1	.	TRBJ2-5	TRBD2	CASSDPGGRATQYF	TGTGCCAGCAGTGACCCGGGAGGGCGGGCGACCCAGTACTTC
TRBV4-3	few	TRBJ2-7	TRBD2	CASSQVGSGAYEQYF	TGCGCCAGCAGCCAAGTTGGTAGCGGGGCCTACGAGCAGTACTTC
TRBV28	.	TRBJ2-7	TRBD2	CASSSPGLAGANYEQYF	TGTGCCAGCAGTTCACCGGGACTAGCGGGTGCTAACTACGAGCAGTACTTC
TRBV5-4	.	TRBJ1-4	.	CASSLKGVSENEKLFF	TGTGCCAGCAGCTTAAAGGGAGTCTCGGAAAATGAAAAACTGTTTTTT
TRBV6-1	.	TRBJ2-7	TRBD2	CASSENLAGATYEQYF	TGTGCCAGCAGTGAAAACCTAGCGGGGGCGACCTACGAGCAGTACTTC
TRBV19	.	TRBJ1-5	.	CASSRLGPLMRSNQPQHF	TGTGCCAGTAGCCGGCTGGGGCCTCTAATGCGGAGCAATCAGCCCCAGCATTTT
TRBV30	.	TRBJ1-1	.	CAWSASRGEEAFF	TGTGCCTGGAGTGCTTCCCGGGGGGAGGAAGCTTTCTTT
TRBV9	.	TRBJ2-7	TRBD1	CASSAWDRGSYEQYF	TGTGCCAGCAGCGCCTGGGACAGGGGATCCTACGAGCAGTACTTC
TRBV5-8	.	TRBJ2-3	.	CASSLGLSTDTQYF	TGTGCCAGCAGCTTGGGGCTCAGCACAGATACGCAGTATTTT
TRBV5-5	.	TRBJ2-5	TRBD2	CASSLGLAGVAETQYF	TGTGCCAGCAGCTTGGGACTAGCGGGAGTTGCTGAGACCCAGTACTTC
TRBV4-1	once	TRBJ1-2	.	CASSQTPPGGYTF	TGCGCCAGCAGCCAAACACCCCCGGGTGGCTACACCTTC
TRBV2	.	TRBJ2-7	TRBD1	CASKSGQVSYEQYF	TGTGCCAGCAAATCGGGACAGGTCTCCTACGAGCAGTACTTC
TRBV6-1	few	TRBJ2-7	.	CASSESNRDNEQYF	TGTGCCAGCAGTGAATCTAACCGGGACAACGAGCAGTACTTC
TRBV7-8	.	TRBJ1-5	.	CASSATLRPQHF	TGTGCCAGCAGCGCTACCCTGCGGCCCCAGCATTTT
TRBV27	.	TRBJ1-5	.	CASSFGGSNQPQHF	TGTGCCAGCAGTTTTGGGGGGAGCAATCAGCCCCAGCATTTT
TRBV6-1	.	TRBJ1-5	.	CASSLTPTEQPQHF	TGTGCCAGCAGTTTAACACCGACAGAGCAGCCCCAGCATTTT
TRBV2	.	TRBJ1-1	.	CASSEEGVSEAFF	TGTGCCAGCAGTGAAGAGGGGGTTTCTGAAGCTTTCTTT
TRBV7-9	.	TRBJ2-5	.	CASSLAGWREETQYF	TGTGCCAGCAGCTTAGCAGGGTGGAGGGAAGAGACCCAGTACTTC
TRBV30	.	TRBJ1-3	TRBD1	CAWSVGQGSGNTIYF	TGTGCCTGGAGTGTAGGACAGGGATCTGGAAACACCATATATTTT
TRBV7-9	.	TRBJ1-3	.	CASTDAGNTIYF	TGTGCCAGCACAGACGCCGGGAACACCATATATTTT